The text below deals with one T cell receptor beta chain. This clone was found once. Its antigen target is currently unknown. Within one base of it there is no much larger clone, and no base qualities were kept. This entry comes from a study of blood T cell repertoires in COVID-19 (dated by TCRdb to 2020 to 2021). The study in broad terms: Samples covering the acute and convalescent phases of COVID-19 were provided by collaborators in the United States, Italy and Spain. The material from the prospective study consisted of cDNA or gDNA derived from T cells, B-cell-depleted T cells, or PBMCs. Deeply sampled blood TCRbeta repertoires from subjects exposed to, actively infected with, or recovered from COVID-19 were included in the dataset. The repertoires were released in a freely available public database meant as a resource for research on the immune response to SARS-CoV-2. The samples were drawn from two sources: the first 160 participants of the ongoing ImmuneRACE study, and 1,000 to 1,500 subjects contributed by 6 global collaborators. The sample metadata nearly always contained a de-identified subject ID, COVID-19 status, age in years and sex. Where available, HLA class I and class II types were taken from metadata supplied by the sample provider and were not determined by assay-based typing. Study-wide findings and limitations: The amount of clinical and demographic metadata varied by source and participant and was provided uncurated.

Participants in the prospective study were enrolled through a virtual design, were aged roughly 18 to 100 years, and lived in about 25 United States geographic areas. In the prospective study, participants were assigned to cohorts based on the clinical history participants reported in a screening survey and a study questionnaire. For ImmuneRACE Cohort 3, a participant was defined as recovered based on two consecutive negative NP/OP PCR tests, clearance by a healthcare professional, or resolution of symptoms. In the prospective study, whole blood, serum and a nasopharyngeal or oropharyngeal swab were collected from each participant by mobile phlebotomists. Prospective study participants could optionally give additional blood draws and questionnaires over a roughly 2-month period. Blood samples from the prospective study were shipped frozen or at room temperature prior to DNA extraction. Between the V and J ends, shortened by 5 bases and 7 bases respectively, the junction contains 11 bases. The CDR3 runs 13 residues from the cysteine to the phenylalanine. Just CDR3 DNA is preserved here, 39 bases in frame from base 1. CDR1 and CDR2, per the germline V gene (reference sequence), are LNHDA and SQIVND.

TCRbeta CDR3 regions were amplified from genomic DNA by means of the immunoSEQ Assay, a bias-controlled multiplex PCR. The study's own analysis went as follows. The number of nucleated cells in each sample was estimated from the amplification of reference gene primers within the assay. Sequence reads were collapsed and filtered to measure the absolute abundance of every unique TCRbeta CDR3 rearrangement. For each sample, productive Simpson clonality was calculated by taking the square root of Simpson's diversity index across productive rearrangements. The source is immuneACCESS, and TCRdb retained only in-frame sequences with V and J called. Part of the clones is not carried over; for the studies checked, unresolved V genes explain less than half of this, and the remainder is unexplained. V, J and clone size are taken as reported in that table, and D and trimming were inferred from the DNA itself. This sample comprises about 300,000 clones, approximately 85% of them detected only once. The ten biggest clones cover less than 2.5% of the sample.

The receptor was isolated from a man younger than 40 who had recovered from COVID-19. The rearranged segments are TRBV19 and TRBJ1-4, with the D gene uncertain. Sequenced input: PBMCs or T cells enriched from blood (not recorded which). The DNA sequence reads TGTGCCAGTAGTTCTTTCGGGGTTGAAAAACTGTTTTTT. The resulting protein is CASSSFGVEKLFF.